Below, 19 T cell receptor beta chains from the same sample are listed, as sequenced in a study of cytomegalovirus exposure and HLA in healthy donors. The protocol was immunoSEQ multiplex PCR, while the TCRdb copy is restricted to in-frame clones and leaves out a portion. The sample has under 250,000 clones, about nine tenths seen once. What was sequenced was PBMCs. Receptors originate from a woman aged 18-29 years in good health and CMV-seropositive.

This clone was counted a few times. V is TRBV18 and J is TRBJ1-5; 9 nucleotides line up with TRBD1. The V gene's germline CDR1 is KGHSH and CDR2 LQKENI. V lost 3 bases, J lost 4 bases, and 7 bases stayed unmatched. There are 16 residues in the CDR3. The CDR3 loop reads CASSPLTGGLNQPQHF. In DNA form, the CDR3 reads TGTGCCAGCTCACCGCTGACAGGGGGACTAAATCAGCCCCAGCATTTT. Full variable domain (rest looked up from reference TRBV18 and TRBJ1-5): NAGVMQNPRHLVRRRGQEARLRCSPMKGHSHVYWYRQLPEEGLKFMVYLQKENIIDESGMPKERFSAEFPKEGPSILRIQQVVRGDSAAYFCASSPLTGGLNQPQHFGDGTRLSIL.

Here the CDR3 reads CASSPLQDRGHGYTF. The CDR3 DNA sequence: TGTGCCAGCAGTCCCCTTCAGGACAGGGGGCACGGCTACACCTTC. The gene calls are TRBV27 and TRBJ1-2; 11 positions agree with TRBD1. Looked up from germline, CDR1 is MNHEY and CDR2 is SMNVEV (reference sequence). Losses at the gene ends were 5 bases for V and 8 bases for J; bases not matched to a gene: 10. This CDR3 is built from 15 residues.

The chain recombines TRBV15 with TRBJ2-7, with unresolved D. The CDR3 loop spans 13 amino acids. Trimming stripped 5 bases from V and 6 bases from J, with 14 bases between. Germline assignment: CDR1 LNHNV and CDR2 YYDKDF (reference sequence). The CDR3 bases are TGTGCCACCAGCGAGCCTCCCCGGGTCGAGCAGTACTTC. Translation gives CATSEPPRVEQYF. The entire variable domain, with the rest obtained from reference TRBV15 and TRBJ2-7, is as follows: DAMVIQNPRYQVTQFGKPVTLSCSQTLNHNVMYWYQQKSSQAPKLLFHYYDKDFNNEADTPDNFQSRRPNTSFCFLDIRSPGLGDTAMYLCATSEPPRVEQYFGPGTRLTVT.

This rearrangement joins TRBV5-1 to TRBJ2-5; D might be TRBD1 (6 bases). V dropped 3 bases and J dropped 2 bases, with 14 bases sitting between them. Germline values: CDR1 SGHRS, CDR2 YFSETQ. The CDR3 consists of 15 residues. The CDR3 loop reads CASSSRFGTQETQYF. Here the CDR3 DNA reads TGCGCCAGCAGCTCGCGCTTCGGGACACAAGAGACCCAGTACTTC.

The chain uses TRBV10-2 and TRBJ2-3, with TRBD2 identical over 13 bases. V shed 5 bases, J shed 2 bases, and the junction held 4 bases outside the gene matches. Germline V gives CDR1 WSHSY, CDR2 SAAADI. The CDR3 spans 16 residues. The CDR3 DNA sequence: TGCGCCAGCAGTCCCGGGACTAGCGGGACCACAGATACGCAGTATTTT. Translation: CASSPGTSGTTDTQYF.

The chain joins TRBV19 to TRBJ1-5; a possible D gene is TRBD1 (6 bases). Trimming shortened V by 4 bases and J by 4 bases, and 14 bases separated the two germline ends. Looked up from germline, CDR1 is LNHDA and CDR2 is SQIVND (reference sequence). CDR3 length: 15 residues. CDR3 DNA sequence: TGTGCCAGTAGTACGTCCGGGACAAAGAATCAGCCCCAGCATTTT. This gives the protein CASSTSGTKNQPQHF.

This chain uses TRBV30 with TRBJ2-6; weak D call: TRBD1 (6 bases). The germline CDR1 and CDR2 sequences are GTSNPN and SVGIG (reference sequence). The CDR3 has 17 residues. The V and J ends lost 5 bases and 0 bases respectively, with 17 bases between them. Here the CDR3 reads CAWGGVAANSGANVLTF. CDR3 DNA sequence: TGTGCCTGGGGGGGCGTGGCAGCGAACTCTGGGGCCAACGTCCTGACTTTC.

This chain links TRBV11-3 with TRBJ2-3; 8 nucleotides align to TRBD2. V shed 4 bases, J shed 4 bases, and the junction held 16 bases outside the gene matches. Germline V gene sequence: CDR1 SGHNT, CDR2 YENEEA. The CDR3 length is 18 residues. CDR3 region: CASSSTFGRGQGADTQYF. CDR3 DNA: TGTGCCAGCAGCTCGACCTTCGGGAGGGGCCAAGGGGCAGATACGCAGTATTTT. Full variable domain (remainder filled in from reference TRBV11-3 and TRBJ2-3): EAGVVQSPRYKIIEKKQPVAFWCNPISGHNTLYWYLQNLGQGPELLIRYENEEAVDDSQLPKDRFSAERLKGVDSTLKIQPAELGDSAVYLCASSSTFGRGQGADTQYFGPGTRLTVL.

J is TRBJ2-7 and V is TRBV5-4; 9 nucleotides agree with TRBD2. CDR1 is SGHNT, CDR2 YYREEE, per germline (reference sequence). V lost 4 bases, J lost 6 bases, and 11 bases stayed unmatched. There are 15 residues in the CDR3. CDR3 bases: TGTGCCAGCAGCAGCGCCGGGACTAGCTTTCGCGAGCAGTACTTC. It is translated as CASSSAGTSFREQYF.

Only a few counts were recorded for this clone. CDR3 bases: TGTGCCAGCAGCTGGGGGACAGGGGGCGGCGAGCAGTACTTC. It codes for CASSWGTGGGEQYF. The rearrangement links TRBV7-2 to TRBJ2-7, with 12 bases lining up with TRBD1. The CDR3 totals 14 residues. Germline assignment: CDR1 SGHTA and CDR2 FQGNSA. Trimming removed 4 bases from V and 6 bases from J; junction bases left unmatched: 4.

The chain links TRBV7-9 to TRBJ2-7; a weak D match, TRBD1 (6 bases). The germline V and J ends were trimmed by 9 bases and 1 base, with 13 bases remaining between them. Germline V gene sequence: CDR1 SEHNR, CDR2 FQNEAQ (reference sequence). CDR3 size: 13 residues. CDR3 bases: TGTGCCAGTCGACACAGGGATTCCTACGAGCAGTACTTC. This codes for CASRHRDSYEQYF.

V and J are TRBV12-5 and TRBJ1-1; D not resolved. The CDR3 consists of 15 residues. From germline, CDR1 is LGHNT and CDR2 FRNRAP. Between the trimmed V and J ends, which lost 3 bases and 0 bases, there was a span of 11 bases. In nucleotides, the CDR3 is TGTGCTAGTGGTTTTGTGGCCAGGATGAACACTGAAGCTTTCTTT. Protein sequence: CASGFVARMNTEAFF.

J is TRBJ2-7 and V is TRBV4-1; D might be TRBD1 (6 bases). This CDR3 comprises 16 residues. The V end lost 1 base, the J end lost 2 bases, and 15 bases lay between the germline ends. CDR1 is MGHRA, CDR2 YSYEKL, per germline. The CDR3 sequence is CASSQGTRTGTYEQYF. CDR3 nucleotides: TGCGCCAGCAGCCAAGGGACCAGAACAGGGACCTACGAGCAGTACTTC.

The gene calls are TRBV7-8 and TRBJ2-6; 7 nucleotides match TRBD1. CDR1 is SGHVS and CDR2 is FQNEAQ in the germline V gene. This CDR3 has 15 amino acids. The V gene end was trimmed by 6 bases and the J gene end by 2 bases; junction bases not matched to a gene: 4. This CDR3 is CASRRDRAGANVLTF. The CDR3 DNA sequence: TGTGCCAGCAGACGCGACAGGGCTGGGGCCAACGTCCTGACTTTC.

The V call is TRBV7-6, the J call TRBJ2-1; D is possibly TRBD1 (5 bases). V lost 5 bases and J lost 4, with 6 bases in between. Germline V lookup: CDR1 SGHVS, CDR2 FNYEAQ. There are 12 residues in the CDR3. The CDR3 coding sequence is TGTGCCAGCAGCCCAGGGTACAATGAGCAGTTCTTC. Residues: CASSPGYNEQFF.

This sequence joins TRBV5-6 and TRBJ2-5; tentatively, D is TRBD2 (6 bases). The CDR3 spans 11 residues. Trimming left V 0 bases short and J 9 bases short, with 6 bases between. Germline V lookup: CDR1 SGHDT, CDR2 YYEEEE. CDR3 in amino acids: CASSLGGAQYF. The CDR3 coding sequence is TGTGCCAGCAGCTTGGGGGGGGCCCAGTACTTC.

The chain employs TRBV9 and TRBJ2-7; weak D call: TRBD2 (6 bases). CDR1 and CDR2 (germline): SGDLS, YYNGEE. With 4 bases removed from V and 1 base from J, the gap between germline ends came to 18 bases. The CDR3 is 16 residues long. The CDR3 protein is CASSPKTGEKSYEQYF. The CDR3 coding sequence is TGTGCCAGCAGCCCAAAAACGGGGGAGAAGTCCTACGAGCAGTACTTC.

The gene calls are TRBV6-5 and TRBJ2-3, with 9 bases that match TRBD2. This CDR3 has 15 residues. V dropped 5 bases and J dropped 1; count of bases not matched to a gene: 4. Looked up from germline, CDR1 is MNHEY and CDR2 is SVGAGI. The CDR3 nucleotides are TGTGCCAGCAGTACCAGGACTAGCGGCACAGATACGCAGTATTTT. The encoded protein is CASSTRTSGTDTQYF.

This chain uses TRBV7-3 with TRBJ1-1; possible D gene TRBD1, 5 bases. Germline values: CDR1 SGHTA, CDR2 FQGTGA. The V and J ends lost 5 bases and 2 bases respectively, with 12 bases between them. The CDR3 has 14 residues. The CDR3 here is CASSPAGTNTEAFF. The CDR3, as DNA: TGTGCCAGCAGCCCGGCGGGGACCAACACTGAAGCTTTCTTT.